These T cell receptor beta chains were read from a single sample in a study of CD8+CD57+ T cells in acquired aplastic anemia. TCRdb re-called the reads with MiXCR, one entry per CDR3 protein. The sample contains about 68,000 distinct CDR3 sequences, 45% to 55% of which appear only once. What was sequenced was sorted CD4+, CD8+, or CD8+CD57+ T cells (not recorded which) from PBMCs. These receptor sequences come from a human donor in good health, serving as a control. Both conserved end residues are part of each CDR3. The order of the fields is D gene, J gene, clone size, V gene, CDR3 DNA, CDR3 protein. D genes are given only for firm matches. Some rows mark clone size as missing; the rest say once, few, many or name a class of expanded clone.

>TRBD1|TRBJ1-5|medium-sized|TRBV19
TGTGCCAGTAGTACGGGGACAGGGGTGCACCAGCCCCAGCATTTT
CASSTGTGVHQPQHF
>-|TRBJ2-5|-|TRBV2
TGTGCCAGCAGTGAAGGGACGTTCCAGGGGACCCAGTACTTC
CASSEGTFQGTQYF
>-|TRBJ2-6|-|TRBV2
TGTGCCAGCAGTGTTTTTCGCTCTGGGGCCAACGTCCTGACTTTC
CASSVFRSGANVLTF
>-|TRBJ2-1|many|TRBV9
TGTGCCAGCAGCCTCCTCCCGGCGGACTCGGTGGGGTACAATGAGCAGTTCTTC
CASSLLPADSVGYNEQFF
>-|TRBJ2-1|-|TRBV4-1
TGCGCCAGCAGCCAAGGAAGGCAAAGCTCCTACAATGAGCAGTTCTTC
CASSQGRQSSYNEQFF
>-|TRBJ2-1|-|TRBV29-1
TGCAGCGTTGGGGGGCCTAGGTCCTACTACAATGAGCAGTTCTTC
CSVGGPRSYYNEQFF
>TRBD2|TRBJ2-1|-|TRBV19
TGTGCCAGTAGTATTATCCTAGCGGGGCAGGGGGATAAGTTCTTC
CASSIILAGQGDKFF
>-|TRBJ1-6|-|TRBV14
TGTGCCAGCAGCCATGCGACTTATAATTCACCCCTCCACTTT
CASSHATYNSPLHF
>-|TRBJ2-1|many|TRBV12-3/TRBV12-4
TGTGCCATCGCGTCTTTGAGGGGACAACTCTACAATGAGCAGTTCTTC
CAIASLRGQLYNEQFF
>-|TRBJ2-1|many|TRBV13
TGTGCCAGCAGCCCTGGGACGGGGGGCATTAATGAGCAGTTCTTC
CASSPGTGGINEQFF
>-|TRBJ2-7|-|TRBV11-2
TGTGCCAGCAGCCCGCACCCCGGGGGGCGCAGTGGCGAGCAGTACTTC
CASSPHPGGRSGEQYF
>-|TRBJ1-6|many|TRBV5-1
TGCGCCAGCAGCTTGGCCTTGAGCTCCTATAATTCACCCCTCCACTTT
CASSLALSSYNSPLHF
>TRBD1|TRBJ2-7|-|TRBV10-3
TGTGCCATCCATTCAGGGACAGGGTACGAGCAGTACTTC
CAIHSGTGYEQYF
>-|TRBJ2-1|-|TRBV11-1
TGTGCCAGCAGCTTAGGGGGGTCAATTCATGAGCAGTTCTTC
CASSLGGSIHEQFF
>-|TRBJ2-7|few|TRBV10-2
TGTGCCAGCAGTGGAACTCAGGGAATCTGGCCCTACGAGCAGTACTTC
CASSGTQGIWPYEQYF
>-|TRBJ1-6|medium-sized|TRBV24-1
TGTGCCACCAGTGATACAGGACCGAATTCACCCCTCCACTTT
CATSDTGPNSPLHF
>-|TRBJ2-5|-|TRBV7-2
TGTGCCAGCAGCGATCTCAACGTAGAGACCCAGTACTTC
CASSDLNVETQYF
>-|TRBJ1-6|many|TRBV7-9
TGTGCCAGCAGCTTAGAGGAACAGCCCTCCCTTCTCCCCCTCCACTTT
CASSLEEQPSLLPLHF
>TRBD1|TRBJ2-7|-|TRBV7-6
TGTGCCAGCAGCCCGGGACAGGGTGGCTCCTACGAGCAGTACTTC
CASSPGQGGSYEQYF
>-|TRBJ1-5|-|TRBV10-2
TGCGCCAGCAGTAAAGGGACTGGTAGGCAGCCCCAGCATTTT
CASSKGTGRQPQHF
>TRBD1|TRBJ2-7|-|TRBV5-1
TGCGCCAGCAGCCGGACGGACAGGGACGAGCAGTACTTC
CASSRTDRDEQYF
>-|TRBJ2-2|-|TRBV2
TGTGCCAGCAGTAGAACAGGGAACACCGGGGAGCTGTTTTTT
CASSRTGNTGELFF
>-|TRBJ2-2|many|TRBV2
TGTGCCAGCCAAGGAAGGGTTCCCCTCACCGGGGAGCTGTTTTTT
CASQGRVPLTGELFF
>-|TRBJ1-5|-|TRBV7-9
TGTGCCAGCAGCCCGGGGGGTTTAAATCAGCCCCAGCATTTT
CASSPGGLNQPQHF
>TRBD1|TRBJ2-5|-|TRBV15
TGTGCCACCAGCACTGGGACAGAGAAAGAGACCCAGTACTTC
CATSTGTEKETQYF
>TRBD1|TRBJ1-2|-|TRBV9
TGTGCCAGCAGCGCGACAGGGACGCGTGGCCACACCTTC
CASSATGTRGHTF
>-|TRBJ1-1|once|TRBV29-1
TGCAGCGTTGTGGTGTCAGGCCAGAACACTGAAGCTTTCTTT
CSVVVSGQNTEAFF
>-|TRBJ2-7|few|TRBV29-1
TGCAGCGTTGAATTCGGCTACGAGCAGTACTTC
CSVEFGYEQYF
>TRBD2|TRBJ2-3|many|TRBV12-3/TRBV12-4
TGTGCCAGCAGTAAAACGGGACTAGCGTCAGATACGCAGTATTTT
CASSKTGLASDTQYF
>-|TRBJ1-5|-|TRBV19
TGTGCCAGTAGTCCGGGACGCAATATCAATCAGCCCCAGCATTTT
CASSPGRNINQPQHF
>-|TRBJ2-6|-|TRBV2
TGTGCCAGCGGCCTTGCCAACGTCCTGACTTTC
CASGLANVLTF
>TRBD2|TRBJ2-1|many|TRBV20-1
TGCAGTGCTAGGACTGCGACTAGCCCGAATGAGCAGTTCTTC
CSARTATSPNEQFF
>TRBD1|TRBJ1-1|many|TRBV11-2
TGTGCCAGCAGCTCCACAGGACAGGCGCAGGCTGAAGCTTTCTTT
CASSSTGQAQAEAFF
>-|TRBJ2-2|-|TRBV30
TGTGCCTGGAGTGGAGGGGGACCCGGGGAGCTGTTTTTT
CAWSGGGPGELFF
>-|TRBJ1-2|many|TRBV25-1
TGTGCCAGCAGTGACTGGGGGGACTTTGATGGCTACACCTTC
CASSDWGDFDGYTF
>-|TRBJ2-7|many|TRBV11-2
TGTGCCAGCAGCTTAGGGACCGGCGAGCAGTACTTC
CASSLGTGEQYF
>-|TRBJ2-2|-|TRBV24-1
TGTGCCACCAGTTCGACGGATAAATTTAACACCGGGGAGCTGTTTTTT
CATSSTDKFNTGELFF
>-|TRBJ2-7|many|TRBV9
TGTGCCAGCAGCGGCAGGGGGGCCGGGAGGGTCGGTGAGCAGTACTTC
CASSGRGAGRVGEQYF
>-|TRBJ2-5|-|TRBV2
TGTGCCAGCAGTGACCCGGGACGACAAGAGACCCAGTACTTC
CASSDPGRQETQYF
>-|TRBJ1-5|once|TRBV19
TGTGCCACCTATGACAGAGGTGCGCCTAATCAGCCCCAGCATTTT
CATYDRGAPNQPQHF
>-|TRBJ1-5|-|TRBV2
TGTGCCAGCAGTGAAGAAACGGGTCTCGGTCAGCCCCAGCATTTT
CASSEETGLGQPQHF
>-|TRBJ1-1|many|TRBV30
TGTGCCTGGAGTGCCCATGGGCCTGCCACTGAAGCTTTCTTT
CAWSAHGPATEAFF
>-|TRBJ1-2|-|TRBV4-2
TGTGCCAGCGGGAGAGGGGAGGACTATTTTTATGGCTACACCTTC
CASGRGEDYFYGYTF
>-|TRBJ2-2|many|TRBV12-3/TRBV12-4
TGTGCCAGCAGTCCTCTTTTAACCGGGGAGCTGTTTTTT
CASSPLLTGELFF
>TRBD2|TRBJ2-3|-|TRBV6-2/TRBV6-3
TGCGCCAGCAGTTATTTGACTAGCGGTTCAGGGACAGATACGCAGTATTTT
CASSYLTSGSGTDTQYF
>TRBD1|TRBJ1-1|-|TRBV10-2
TGCGCCAGCAGTGAAGGACAGGGAATGAACACTGAAGCTTTCTTT
CASSEGQGMNTEAFF
>-|TRBJ1-2|-|TRBV27
TGTGCCAGCAGCCCACAGGGACTCAGCTTTGGCTACACCTTC
CASSPQGLSFGYTF
>-|TRBJ1-5|many|TRBV7-2
TGTGCCAGCAGCTCACGGATAGGCAATCAGCCCCAGCATTTT
CASSSRIGNQPQHF
>-|TRBJ1-5|-|TRBV10-3
TGTGCCATCAGTGAGAGCGACGGGGGGCAGCCCCAGCATTTT
CAISESDGGQPQHF
>TRBD1|TRBJ1-2|-|TRBV29-1
TGCAGCGTTGAAGGACCGGACAGGGCCTATGGCTACACCTTC
CSVEGPDRAYGYTF
>-|TRBJ1-5|once|TRBV2
TGTGCCAGCAGTGAAGGGCTCTCGGGGAATCAGCCCCAGCATTTT
CASSEGLSGNQPQHF
>-|TRBJ1-5|-|TRBV20-1
TGCAGTGCCGAGACAGCGGCTAATCAGCCCCAGCATTTT
CSAETAANQPQHF
>TRBD1|TRBJ1-2|many|TRBV30
TGTGCCTGTCAGGGGGCTTTTGTCGGCTACACCTTC
CACQGAFVGYTF
>-|TRBJ2-7|few|TRBV20-1
TGCAGTGCTAGAGAGGGATACGAGCAGTACTTC
CSAREGYEQYF
>-|TRBJ1-1|-|TRBV29-1
TGCAGCGTTGTAGGGGCGAACACTGAAGCTTTCTTT
CSVVGANTEAFF
>-|TRBJ1-1|-|TRBV5-1
TGCGCCAGCAGCCGACTAGTGAACACTGAAGCTTTCTTT
CASSRLVNTEAFF
>-|TRBJ2-7|-|TRBV10-3
TGTGCCAGCGAGTCGGGAGTAAACTCCTGCGAGCAGTACTTC
CASESGVNSCEQYF
>TRBD1|TRBJ2-7|many|TRBV11-3
TGTGCCAGCCTGAAGGGGGACAGAAAGATCTACGAGCAGTACTTC
CASLKGDRKIYEQYF